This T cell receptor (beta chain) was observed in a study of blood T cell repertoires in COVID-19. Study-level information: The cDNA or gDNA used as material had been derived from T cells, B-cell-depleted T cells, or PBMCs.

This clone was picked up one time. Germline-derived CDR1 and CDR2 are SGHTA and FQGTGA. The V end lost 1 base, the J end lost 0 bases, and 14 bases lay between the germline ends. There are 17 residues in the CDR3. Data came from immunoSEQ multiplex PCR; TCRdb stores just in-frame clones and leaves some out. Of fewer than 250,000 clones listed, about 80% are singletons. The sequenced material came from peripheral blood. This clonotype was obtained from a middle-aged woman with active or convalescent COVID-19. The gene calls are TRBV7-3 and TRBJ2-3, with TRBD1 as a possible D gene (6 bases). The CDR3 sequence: CASSLRGGQTSTDTQYF. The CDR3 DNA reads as TGTGCCAGCAGCTTAAGGGGTGGACAGACTAGCACAGATACGCAGTATTTT.